The T cell receptor beta chain under discussion was sequenced for a study of pediatric ulcerative colitis. Study observations and caveats: Clonal expansions reduced rectal repertoire diversity in acute severe colitis.

A single count supports this clone. Its target is not known. The assay was run at survey level. TCRdb keeps only in-frame clones here, not all; method: immunoSEQ multiplex PCR. The data show around 64,000 clones, around 85% seen once. Germline V gene lookup returns CDR1 ENHRY and CDR2 SYGVKD. The CDR3 loop spans 14 amino acids. V dropped 5 bases and J dropped 7; count of bases not matched to a gene: 5. The chain is built from TRBV10-3 and TRBJ2-2; 9 positions match TRBD2. The specimen sequenced was blood. The sequence derives from a boy younger than 18 with severe ulcerative colitis. This CDR3 reads CAISLAGVNGELFF. CDR3 bases: TGTGCCATCAGTTTAGCGGGAGTTAACGGGGAGCTGTTTTTT.